Presented here are 3 T cell receptor beta chains from one specimen sequenced in a study of Graves' ophthalmopathy and Graves' hyperthyroidism. Amplified material comprised TCR beta CDR3 regions derived from RNA transcripts. A first-round RT-PCR used HTBI primers, followed by a second-round multiplex PCR. A single record per CDR3 protein comes from TCRdb applying MiXCR to the multiplex PCR reads. The table has around 470,000 distinct CDR3 sequences, 13% to 15% seen once. The sequenced sample consisted of blood. These receptors were collected from a woman aged 30 to 39 with Graves' ophthalmopathy.

The sample holds many counts of this clonotype. The CDR3 sequence: CASSERTGGFMNTEAFF. Written as DNA, the CDR3 is TGTGCCAGCAGTGAAAGGACAGGGGGTTTTATGAACACTGAAGCTTTCTTT. The chain joins TRBV6-1 to TRBJ1-1; TRBD1 matches 10 bases. This CDR3 is 17 amino acids long. Germline loops: CDR1 MNHNS, CDR2 SASEGT. Germline trimming cut 2 bases from V and 0 bases from J; bases unmatched to any gene: 6.

This clonotype showed up many times. The chain recombines TRBV20-1 with TRBJ2-7; TRBD2 matches at 11 bases. V dropped 6 bases and J dropped 3; count of bases not matched to a gene: 7. The CDR3 runs to 14 residues. The V gene's germline CDR1 is DFQATT and CDR2 SNEGSKA (reference sequence). The CDR3 loop reads CSAPRGTSGYEQYF. The CDR3 coding sequence is TGCAGTGCCCCACGTGGGACTAGCGGCTACGAGCAGTACTTC.

This clonotype has a count of ten or more. The chain carries TRBV5-1 and TRBJ1-2, with a tentative D call TRBD1 (6 bases). CDR1 and CDR2 from the germline V gene are SGHRS and YFSETQ. V lost 4 bases and J 6 bases, leaving 16 bases between the germline ends. This CDR3 contains 14 residues. Written as DNA, the CDR3 is TGCGCCAGCAGCCCTCGTTCAGGGGAGAATGGCTACACCTTC. This translates into CASSPRSGENGYTF.